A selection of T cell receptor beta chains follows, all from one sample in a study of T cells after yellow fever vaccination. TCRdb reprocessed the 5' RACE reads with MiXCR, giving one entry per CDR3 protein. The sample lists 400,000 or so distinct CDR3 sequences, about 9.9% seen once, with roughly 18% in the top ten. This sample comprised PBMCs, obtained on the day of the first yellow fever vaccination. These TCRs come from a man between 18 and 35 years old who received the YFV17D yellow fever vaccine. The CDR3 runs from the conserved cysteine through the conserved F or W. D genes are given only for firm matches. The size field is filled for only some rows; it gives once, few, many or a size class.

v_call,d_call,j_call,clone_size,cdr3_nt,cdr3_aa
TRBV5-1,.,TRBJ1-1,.,TGCGCCAGCAGCTTTGGGGGTGCAGAAGCTTTCTTT,CASSFGGAEAFF
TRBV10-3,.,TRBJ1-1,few,TGTGCCATCAGTGAGTCATGGGGCAGAACCACTGAAGCTTTCTTT,CAISESWGRTTEAFF
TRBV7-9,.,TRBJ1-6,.,TGTGCCAGCAGCTTAAAGGCCTCGGCCGATTCACCCCTCCACTTT,CASSLKASADSPLHF
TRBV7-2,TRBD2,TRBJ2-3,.,TGTGCCAGCAGCTTAAGACTAGCGGGAGATACGCAGTATTTT,CASSLRLAGDTQYF
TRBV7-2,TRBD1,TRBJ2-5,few,TGTGCCAGCAGCGGAAGTATTGACAGGGCAGAGACCCAGTACTTC,CASSGSIDRAETQYF
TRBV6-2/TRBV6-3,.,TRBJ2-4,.,TGTGCCAGCGCCGGGGTAGAGAACATTCAGTACTTC,CASAGVENIQYF
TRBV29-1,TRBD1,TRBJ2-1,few,TGCAGCGTTCAGGTCAGGGGGCGAAATGAGCAGTTCTTC,CSVQVRGRNEQFF
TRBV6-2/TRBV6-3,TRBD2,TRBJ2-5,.,TGTTCCAGCACCCTCCCGCCCCAGCGGGGGGTACAAGAGACCCAGTACTTC,CSSTLPPQRGVQETQYF
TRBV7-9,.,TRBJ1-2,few,TGTGCCAGCAGCCCGGGTCGTATGGGCTACACCTTC,CASSPGRMGYTF
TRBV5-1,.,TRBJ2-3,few,TGCGCCAGCAGCTCAGGGGTCCGATCAGATACGCAGTATTTT,CASSSGVRSDTQYF
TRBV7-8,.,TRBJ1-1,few,TGTGCCAGCAGCTCCGGGCGGCGGGGAACTGAAGCTTTCTTT,CASSSGRRGTEAFF
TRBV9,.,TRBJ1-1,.,TGTGCCAGCAGCCTTGAGGCGGCAGAACGGGCTTTCTTT,CASSLEAAERAFF
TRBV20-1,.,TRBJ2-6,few,TGCAGTGCTAGAGCGGGGGCGCGAGGGGCCAACGTCCTGACTTTC,CSARAGARGANVLTF
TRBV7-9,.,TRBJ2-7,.,TGTGCCAGCAGCTTAAGGGCTGGGAACTCCTACGAGCAGTACTTC,CASSLRAGNSYEQYF
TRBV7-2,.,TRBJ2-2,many,TGTGCCAGCAGCCCAGTAGCGAACACCGGGGAGCTGTTTTTT,CASSPVANTGELFF
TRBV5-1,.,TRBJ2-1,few,TGCGCCAGCAAGCCACGGGGGAGCTCCTACAATGAGCAGTTCTTC,CASKPRGSSYNEQFF
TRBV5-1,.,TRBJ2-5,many,TGCGCCAGCAGCGAGCCAGGGAGTCGAGAGACCCAGTACTTC,CASSEPGSRETQYF
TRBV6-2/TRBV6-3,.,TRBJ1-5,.,TGTGCCAGCAGTTCCGAATGGGCTCAGCCCCAGCATTTT,CASSSEWAQPQHF
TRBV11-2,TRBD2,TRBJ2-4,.,TGTGCCAGCAGCTTGGGACTAGATGGTAGCGGCAACATTCAGTACTTC,CASSLGLDGSGNIQYF
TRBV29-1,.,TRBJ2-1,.,TGCAGCGTCCCGGAGGGGAAGGAGCAGTTCTTC,CSVPEGKEQFF
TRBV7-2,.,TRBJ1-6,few,TGTGCCAGCAGCTTAATTTCTAATTCACCCCTCCACTTT,CASSLISNSPLHF
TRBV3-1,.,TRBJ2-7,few,TGTGCCAGCAGCCGGACGGGAACCTACGAGCAGTACTTC,CASSRTGTYEQYF
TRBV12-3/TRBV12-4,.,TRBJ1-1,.,TGTGCCAGCAGTAGACGGTACACTGAAGCTTTCTTT,CASSRRYTEAFF
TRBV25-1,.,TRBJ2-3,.,TGTGCCAGTCTCTTTGCGGGCACAGATACGCAGTATTTT,CASLFAGTDTQYF
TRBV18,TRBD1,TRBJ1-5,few,TGTGCCAGCTCCCTCACAGGGGCGGAGAGTCAGCCCCAGCATTTT,CASSLTGAESQPQHF
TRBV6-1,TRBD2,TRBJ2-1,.,TGTGCCAGCAGCATAGCGGGGGACAATGAGCAGTTCTTC,CASSIAGDNEQFF
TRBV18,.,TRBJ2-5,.,TGTTCCAGCTCACCACCATCGACAGGCCAAGAGACCCAGTACTTC,CSSSPPSTGQETQYF
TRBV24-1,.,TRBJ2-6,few,TGTGCCACCAGTGTGTTGAAGTCTGGGGCCAACGTCCTGACTTTC,CATSVLKSGANVLTF
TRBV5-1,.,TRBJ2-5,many,TGCGCCAGCAGCTTGGGGGGCACCCAAGAGACCCAGTACTTC,CASSLGGTQETQYF
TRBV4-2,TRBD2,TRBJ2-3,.,TGTGCCAGCAGCCCCTGGACTAGCGGGGCCCAAGATACGCAGTATTTT,CASSPWTSGAQDTQYF
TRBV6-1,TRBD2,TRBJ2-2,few,TGTGCCAGCACCTGGGGGAGGGTCAACACCGGGGAGCTGTTTTTT,CASTWGRVNTGELFF
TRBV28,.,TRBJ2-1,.,TGTGCCAGCGCTAGCTCCTACAATGAGCAGTTCTTC,CASASSYNEQFF
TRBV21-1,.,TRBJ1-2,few,TGTGCCAGCAGCAAAGCCGGGACAGGGGCCTATGGCTACACCTTC,CASSKAGTGAYGYTF
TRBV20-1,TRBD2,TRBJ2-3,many,TGCAGTGCTAGAGATGCGACTAGCCTCAATACGCAGTATTTT,CSARDATSLNTQYF
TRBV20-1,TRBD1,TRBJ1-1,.,TGCAGTGCTAGAGATACAGGGGTGGCTTTCTTT,CSARDTGVAFF
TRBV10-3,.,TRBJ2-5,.,TGTGCCATCAGTGAGTCGACCGAGACCCAGTACTTC,CAISESTETQYF
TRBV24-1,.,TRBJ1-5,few,TGTGCCACCAGTGACGGGGTTCAGCCCCAGCATTTT,CATSDGVQPQHF
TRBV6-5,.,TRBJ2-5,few,TGTGCCAGCAGTTCTCAGGAATTTCAAGAGACCCAGTACTTC,CASSSQEFQETQYF
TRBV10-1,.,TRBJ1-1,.,TGCGCCAGCAGTGAGTCAACGGGGCTTCCAAACACTGAAGCTTTCTTT,CASSESTGLPNTEAFF
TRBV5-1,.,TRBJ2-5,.,TGCGCCAGCAGCTTCGAAAGGGATGGGCATTTTGGCCAAGAGACCCAGTACTTC,CASSFERDGHFGQETQYF
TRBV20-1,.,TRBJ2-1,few,TGCAGTGCTAGAGATCACAGGGCGAGGACGGCCCCCTACAATGAGCAGTTCTTC,CSARDHRARTAPYNEQFF
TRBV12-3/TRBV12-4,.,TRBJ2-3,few,TGTGCCAGCAGTTTAACCCAGGACATGGATACGCAGTATTTT,CASSLTQDMDTQYF
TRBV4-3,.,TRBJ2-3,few,TGCGCCAGCAGCCAACTGGGACCGCCCGCCACAGATACGCAGTATTTT,CASSQLGPPATDTQYF
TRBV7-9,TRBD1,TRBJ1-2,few,TGTGCCAGCAGCTACAGGGGGCGTTGGGGCTACACCTTC,CASSYRGRWGYTF
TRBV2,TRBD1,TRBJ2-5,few,TGTGCCAGCAGTGTCATGACAGGGGATGAGACCCAGTACTTC,CASSVMTGDETQYF
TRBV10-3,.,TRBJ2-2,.,TGTGCCATCCGGGGTCGGACGGACACCGGGGAGCTGTTTTTT,CAIRGRTDTGELFF
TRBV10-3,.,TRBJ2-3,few,TGTGCCATCAGTGAGTTGGGACGGAACTCAGATACGCAGTATTTT,CAISELGRNSDTQYF
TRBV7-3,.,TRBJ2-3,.,TGTGCCAGCAGCTTAAGCGGGTTACCCACAGATACGCAGTATTTT,CASSLSGLPTDTQYF
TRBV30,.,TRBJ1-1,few,TGTGCCTGGACCGAGGGGACATTGAACACTGAAGCTTTCTTT,CAWTEGTLNTEAFF
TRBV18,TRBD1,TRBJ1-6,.,TGTGCCAGCTCCCTGGAGGGACAGGGAAGGTCACCCCTCCACTTT,CASSLEGQGRSPLHF
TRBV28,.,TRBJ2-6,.,TGTGCCAGCAGTTTATGGGGGGCAGGGGCCAACGTCCTGACTTTC,CASSLWGAGANVLTF
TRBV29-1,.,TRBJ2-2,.,TGCAGCGTTGTGTTCCCCAGGGGGGCCGGGGAGCTGTTTTTT,CSVVFPRGAGELFF
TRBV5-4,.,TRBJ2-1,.,TGTGCCAGCAGCTTGGGGGGGCTGAGCTCCTACAATGAGCAGTTCTTC,CASSLGGLSSYNEQFF
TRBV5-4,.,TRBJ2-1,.,TGTGCCAGCAGCCAAGGACAGACCTCCTACAATGAGCAGTTCTTC,CASSQGQTSYNEQFF
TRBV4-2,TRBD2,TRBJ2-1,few,TGTGCCAGCAGCCAGGGCCCCGGACTAGCGGGGGGCACCTACAATGAGCAGTTCTTC,CASSQGPGLAGGTYNEQFF
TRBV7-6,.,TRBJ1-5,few,TGTGCCAGCAGCTTTGGGAGGGAGGCCAATCAGCCCCAGCATTTT,CASSFGREANQPQHF
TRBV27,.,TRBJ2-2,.,TGTGCCAGCAGTTTGGGGAATACAGTAAACACCGGGGAGCTGTTTTTT,CASSLGNTVNTGELFF
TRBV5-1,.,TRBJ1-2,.,TGCGCCAGCAGCCCCGGGGGGTACTATGGCTACACCTTC,CASSPGGYYGYTF
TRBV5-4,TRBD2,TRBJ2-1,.,TGTGCCAGCAGCCCCACTAGCGGGGGGGTTGATGAGCAGTTCTTC,CASSPTSGGVDEQFF